Described below is a single T cell receptor (beta chain) sequence and its context. What it binds is not known. This sample is drawn from a study of neoadjuvant anti-PD-1 for oral cavity cancer. Produced via immunoSEQ multiplex PCR; TCRdb's table is partial and in-frame only. Of 20,000 to 30,000 clones listed, around a quarter are singletons. Time point denoted: after neoadjuvant nivolumab, at surgical resection. Stage II-IVA oral cavity squamous cell carcinoma was new and untreated by systemic or radiation therapy. Germline V lookup: CDR1 MNHEY, CDR2 SVGAGI. Germline trimming cut 0 bases from V and 15 bases from J; bases unmatched to any gene: 7. This CDR3 is built from 13 residues. Study results and caveats: With a few patients per group, TCR findings need larger cohorts.

This chain connects TRBV6-5 to TRBJ2-1, with 8 bases identical to TRBD2. The sequence derives from a person between 35 and 79 years old with oral cavity squamous cell carcinoma. This material consisted of tumor tissue, taken after nivolumab (anti-PD-1) treatment. CDR3 bases: TGTGCCAGCAGTTACTCGGTCTTAGGGACTAGGTTCTTC. Its protein is CASSYSVLGTRFF.